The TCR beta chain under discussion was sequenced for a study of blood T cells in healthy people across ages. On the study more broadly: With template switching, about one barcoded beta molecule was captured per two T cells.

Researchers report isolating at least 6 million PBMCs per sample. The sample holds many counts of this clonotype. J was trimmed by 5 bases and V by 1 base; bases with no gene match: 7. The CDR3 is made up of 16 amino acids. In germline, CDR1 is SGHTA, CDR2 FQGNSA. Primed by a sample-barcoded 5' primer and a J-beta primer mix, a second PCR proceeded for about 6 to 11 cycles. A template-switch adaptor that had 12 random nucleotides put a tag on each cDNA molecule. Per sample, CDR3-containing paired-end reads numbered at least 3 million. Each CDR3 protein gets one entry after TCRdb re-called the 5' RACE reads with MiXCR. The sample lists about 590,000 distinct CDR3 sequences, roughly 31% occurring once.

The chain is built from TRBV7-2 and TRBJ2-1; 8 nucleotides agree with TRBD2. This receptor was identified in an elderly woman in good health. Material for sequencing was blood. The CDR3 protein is CASSLDGGGVNNEQFF. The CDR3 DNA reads TGTGCCAGCAGCTTAGACGGGGGGGGCGTAAACAATGAGCAGTTCTTC.